The 27 T cell receptor beta chains below all came from one sample that was sequenced in a study of shared clonotypes between healthy human individuals. The method was immunoSEQ multiplex PCR; TCRdb's version includes in-frame clones alone and lacks a portion of them. Of around 2,100,000 clones in the sample, 85% to 95% were seen once. Cells designated naive CD8 were CD45RO-negative and were positively selected for CCR7, with terminally differentiated effector memory CD45RA+ cells excluded. Specimen: naive CD8+ T cells sorted from blood. The receptors originated from a man aged 18 to 30 in good health.

This sequence joins TRBV30 and TRBJ2-1, with 8 bases identical to TRBD2. Germline assignment: CDR1 GTSNPN and CDR2 SVGIG (reference sequence). The ends lost 5 bases at V and 6 bases at J; junction bases unmatched: 9. The CDR3 sequence is 14 residues long. The CDR3 is CAWASGTSGNEQFF. CDR3 DNA: TGTGCCTGGGCAAGCGGGACTAGTGGCAATGAGCAGTTCTTC.

V is TRBV4-1 and J is TRBJ2-7; D not certain. This CDR3 is built from 13 residues. Trimming left V 3 bases short and J 1 base short, with 7 bases between. From germline, CDR1 is MGHRA and CDR2 YSYEKL. The CDR3 coding sequence is TGCGCCAGCAGCCATGCAGATTCCTACGAGCAGTACTTC. Residues: CASSHADSYEQYF.

V and J are TRBV5-4 and TRBJ1-1; D not certain. Germline values: CDR1 SGHNT, CDR2 YYREEE (reference sequence). Between the trimmed V and J ends, which lost 0 bases and 7 bases, there was a span of 10 bases. The CDR3 consists of 13 residues. In nucleotides, the CDR3 is TGTGCCAGCAGCTTGGCTGACGGAGTTGAAGCTTTCTTT. This encodes CASSLADGVEAFF.

The rearrangement uses TRBV19 and TRBJ2-7; 8 bases align to TRBD1. V lost 6 bases and J lost 6; bases outside the gene matches: 4. The CDR3 runs 12 residues. Looked up from germline, CDR1 is LNHDA and CDR2 is SQIVND (reference sequence). CDR3 region: CASRTGESEQYF. In DNA form, the CDR3 reads TGTGCCAGTAGGACAGGGGAGAGCGAGCAGTACTTC. The entire variable domain, with the rest obtained from reference TRBV19 and TRBJ2-7, is as follows: DGGITQSPKYLFRKEGQNVTLSCEQNLNHDAMYWYRQDPGQGLRLIYYSQIVNDFQKGDIAEGYSVSREKKESFPLTVTSAQKNPTAFYLCASRTGESEQYFGPGTRLTVT.

The CDR3 is CSVEGLAGGVDEQYF. CDR3 in DNA: TGCAGCGTTGAAGGGCTAGCGGGAGGTGTCGACGAGCAGTACTTC. The genes are TRBV29-1 and TRBJ2-7; 11 bases map to TRBD2. J gave up 5 bases and V 1 base, and 7 bases lay outside the gene matches. Per germline, CDR1 SQVTM and CDR2 ANQGSEA. The CDR3 runs 15 residues.

J is TRBJ2-1 and V is TRBV19, with 9 bases identical to TRBD2. Germline CDR1 LNHDA, CDR2 SQIVND (reference sequence). V shed 3 bases and J 6 bases; nucleotides not matched to a gene: 6. This CDR3 is 15 amino acids long. CDR3 in amino acids: CASSIISGSPNEQFF. DNA for the CDR3: TGTGCCAGTAGTATTATTAGCGGGAGCCCCAATGAGCAGTTCTTC.

This chain uses TRBV11-2 with TRBJ1-6; possible D gene TRBD1, 6 bases. Per germline, CDR1 SGHAT and CDR2 FQNNGV. The V and J ends lost 6 bases and 9 bases respectively, with 18 bases between them. The CDR3 has 15 residues. The CDR3 DNA reads as TGTGCCAGCAGGCCGAACGAGGGGGGAGGTTCACCCCTCCACTTT. As protein: CASRPNEGGGSPLHF.

This rearrangement joins TRBV27 to TRBJ2-5; no reliable D call. Germline CDR1 is MNHEY and CDR2 is SMNVEV (reference sequence). With 2 bases removed from V and 1 base from J, the gap between germline ends came to 8 bases. The CDR3 contains 14 residues. In DNA form, the CDR3 reads TGTGCCAGCAGTTTAGTGAACAGCCAAGAGACCCAGTACTTC. It specifies CASSLVNSQETQYF.

The V gene is TRBV5-4, the J gene TRBJ2-5; D uncertain. The CDR3 sequence is 12 residues long. V was cut by 3 bases and J by 5 bases, with 8 bases left in between. Germline loops: CDR1 SGHNT, CDR2 YYREEE (reference sequence). The CDR3 reads CASSSESETQYF. The CDR3 nucleotides are TGTGCCAGCAGCTCGGAATCGGAGACCCAGTACTTC.

CDR3 amino acids: CASSSTDLAGELFF. In DNA form, the CDR3 reads TGTGCCAGCAGCTCGACAGATCTGGCCGGGGAGCTGTTTTTT. The V gene is TRBV7-9, the J gene TRBJ2-2, with D perhaps matching TRBD1 (5 bases). Germline V gene data show CDR1 as SEHNR and CDR2 as FQNEAQ (reference sequence). The CDR3 extends over 14 amino acids. Deletions cut 4 bases from V and 6 bases from J, with 12 bases between.

This clone showed up just once. The rearrangement joins TRBV7-9 to TRBJ2-2; D not resolved. CDR3 length: 14 amino acids. The ends were cut back, 4 bases at V and 4 bases at J, with 10 bases in the middle. Per the germline V gene, CDR1 is SEHNR and CDR2 is FQNEAQ (reference sequence). The CDR3 reads CASSSPVFTGELFF. The CDR3 DNA sequence: TGTGCCAGCAGCTCCCCGGTTTTCACCGGGGAGCTGTTTTTT.

As DNA, the CDR3 is TGCGCCAGCAGCCAAGGGTTGGGGGGGGACTTCAACTATGGCTACACCTTC. This sequence encodes CASSQGLGGDFNYGYTF. J is TRBJ1-2 and V is TRBV4-1, with D tentatively TRBD1 (5 bases). The CDR3 totals 17 residues. Germline loops: CDR1 MGHRA, CDR2 YSYEKL. V lost 1 base to trimming and J lost 2 bases, with 17 bases between them.

This clone was seen only once. CDR3 in DNA: TGTGCCAGCAGCGCGTGGACTAGCGGGAGTAGTAATGAGCAGTTCTTC. Translating gives CASSAWTSGSSNEQFF. This chain connects TRBV7-2 to TRBJ2-1; 13 nucleotides match TRBD2. Germline V gene lookup returns CDR1 SGHTA and CDR2 FQGNSA. This CDR3 is 16 amino acids long. V lost 5 bases to trimming and J lost 7 bases; unmatched junction nucleotides: 8.

This CDR3 reads CASSLVPGANSPLHF. The CDR3 DNA sequence: TGTGCCAGCAGCTTGGTCCCAGGTGCCAATTCACCCCTCCACTTT. The chain is built from TRBV7-2 and TRBJ1-6; D remains ambiguous. The germline V gene encodes CDR1 SGHTA and CDR2 FQGNSA. V was shortened by 3 bases and J by 7 bases, with 13 bases between the two germline ends. The CDR3 length is 15 residues.

The J gene is TRBJ2-5, the V gene TRBV2; TRBD1 matches at 7 bases. The germline CDR1 and CDR2 sequences are SNHLY and FYNNEI. The CDR3 extends over 14 amino acids. V was clipped by 6 bases and J by 3 bases; unmatched bases: 7. Written as DNA, the CDR3 is TGTGCCAGCAGACACTCCGGGACAGAAGAGACCCAGTACTTC. It codes for CASRHSGTEETQYF.

This CDR3 is CASSQVQGAETQYF. CDR3 sequence (DNA): TGCGCCAGCAGCCAAGTCCAGGGTGCGGAGACCCAGTACTTC. The V and J genes are TRBV4-1 and TRBJ2-5; possible D gene TRBD1, 5 bases. The CDR3 has 14 residues. The germline V and J ends were trimmed by 1 base and 5 bases, with 11 bases remaining between them. CDR1 is MGHRA and CDR2 is YSYEKL in the germline V gene.

The chain couples TRBV29-1 to TRBJ2-2, with TRBD2 identical over 7 bases. Trimming at V came to 5 bases and at J to 4 bases, leaving 10 bases not matched to a gene. The V gene's germline CDR1 is SQVTM and CDR2 ANQGSEA. The CDR3 length is 15 residues. The CDR3 region is CSVQMVGGSTGELFF. As DNA, the CDR3 is TGCAGCGTTCAGATGGTCGGGGGGTCCACCGGGGAGCTGTTTTTT.

The rearrangement links TRBV25-1 to TRBJ1-1; D is undetermined. The CDR3 has 15 residues. Germline V CDR1 and CDR2: MGHDK, SYGVNS. Trimming removed 3 bases at V and 0 bases at J, with 11 bases between. The CDR3 nucleotides read TGTGCCAGCAGTGAGGACGTAGGGCTGAACACTGAAGCTTTCTTT. This sequence encodes CASSEDVGLNTEAFF.

The chain combines TRBV5-1 with TRBJ2-3, with TRBD2 matching 10 bases. V gave up 1 base and J gave up 3 bases; unmatched junction bases: 8. Germline V gene sequence: CDR1 SGHRS, CDR2 YFSETQ. The CDR3 extends over 17 amino acids. In DNA, the CDR3 is TGCGCCAGCAGCTTGAGGCTAGCGGGAGTGGGGACAGATACGCAGTATTTT. Amino acid sequence: CASSLRLAGVGTDTQYF.

The gene calls are TRBV9 and TRBJ2-7, with 7 bases identical to TRBD2. The CDR3 runs to 16 residues. CDR1 SGDLS and CDR2 YYNGEE come from the germline V gene. The J segment lost 0 bases and the V segment lost 4 bases, leaving 10 bases of the junction unmatched. In DNA, the CDR3 is TGTGCCAGCAGCCCCACCGGGACTATCCACTCCTACGAGCAGTACTTC. This encodes CASSPTGTIHSYEQYF.

CDR3 loop: CASSFPVGQEYQETQYF. The CDR3 DNA follows: TGTGCCAGCAGTTTTCCTGTGGGACAGGAGTACCAAGAGACCCAGTACTTC. The chain uses TRBV28 and TRBJ2-5; 8 nucleotides align to TRBD1. There are 17 residues in the CDR3. The germline V gene has CDR1 MDHEN and CDR2 SYDVKM. After removal of 3 bases from V and 0 bases from J, the junction contained 9 bases not matched to a gene.

This clone has only one observation. J is TRBJ2-3 and V is TRBV9, with D perhaps matching TRBD2 (7 bases). The V gene's germline CDR1 is SGDLS and CDR2 YYNGEE. Between the trimmed V and J ends, which lost 4 bases and 2 bases, there was a span of 14 bases. There are 15 residues in the CDR3. CDR3 region: CASSHSGGLTDTQYF. In nucleotides, the CDR3 is TGTGCCAGCAGCCACTCGGGGGGCCTCACAGATACGCAGTATTTT.

The chain links TRBV6-1 to TRBJ2-7; no definite D call. The germline CDR1 and CDR2 sequences are MNHNS and SASEGT. V lost 6 bases and J lost 0, with 12 bases in between. The CDR3 runs to 14 residues. The CDR3 is CASRAGPGSYEQYF. The CDR3 bases are TGTGCCAGCAGAGCCGGGCCGGGCTCCTACGAGCAGTACTTC.

CDR3 nucleotide sequence: TGTGCCAGTAGCGACACCTACAATGAGCAGTTCTTC. Translating gives CASSDTYNEQFF. This chain connects TRBV19 to TRBJ2-1, with D uncertain. V was clipped by 6 bases and J by 2 bases, with 5 bases between them. From germline, CDR1 is LNHDA and CDR2 SQIVND (reference sequence). The CDR3 contains 12 residues.

This clone was seen a single time. V usage is TRBV30 and J usage is TRBJ1-4; maybe TRBD1 (5 bases). Germline loops: CDR1 GTSNPN, CDR2 SVGIG (reference sequence). The CDR3 sequence is 15 residues long. V lost 5 bases and J 5 bases, leaving 18 bases between the germline ends. The CDR3 sequence: CAWDGGAITNEKLFF. The DNA for the CDR3 is TGTGCCTGGGACGGCGGGGCTATAACCAATGAAAAACTGTTTTTT.

The genes are TRBV6-9 and TRBJ1-5; D uncertain. CDR3 size: 12 residues. Trimming stripped 8 bases from V and 10 bases from J, with 15 bases between. Germline CDR1 MNHGY, CDR2 SVAAGI. The CDR3 region is CASPPRSDPQHF. In DNA form, the CDR3 reads TGTGCCAGCCCCCCCCGTTCGGACCCCCAGCATTTT.

The V and J genes are TRBV5-4 and TRBJ1-1, with TRBD1 matching over 7 bases. The CDR3 runs 15 residues. Germline CDR1 reads SGHNT; CDR2 reads YYREEE (reference sequence). The junction had 5 bases not matched to a gene; V was cut back by 0 bases and J by 3 bases. CDR3 in amino acids: CASSLGPGGDTEAFF. In nucleotides, the CDR3 is TGTGCCAGCAGCTTGGGACCAGGGGGTGACACTGAAGCTTTCTTT.